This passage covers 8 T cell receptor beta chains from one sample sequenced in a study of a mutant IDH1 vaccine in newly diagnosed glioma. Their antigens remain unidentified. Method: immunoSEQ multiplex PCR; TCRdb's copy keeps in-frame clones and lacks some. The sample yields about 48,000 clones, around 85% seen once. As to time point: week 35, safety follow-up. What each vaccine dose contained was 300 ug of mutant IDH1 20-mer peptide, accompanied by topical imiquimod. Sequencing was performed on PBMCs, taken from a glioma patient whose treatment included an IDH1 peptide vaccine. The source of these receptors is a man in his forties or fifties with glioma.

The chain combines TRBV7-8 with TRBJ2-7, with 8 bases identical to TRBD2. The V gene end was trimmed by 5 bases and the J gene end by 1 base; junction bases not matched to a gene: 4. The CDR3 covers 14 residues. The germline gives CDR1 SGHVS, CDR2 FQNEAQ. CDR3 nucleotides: TGTGCCAGCAGCACGGGGACTAGATCCTACGAGCAGTACTTC. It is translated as CASSTGTRSYEQYF.

CDR3: CASSLTLTPQETQYF. DNA of the CDR3: TGTGCCAGCAGCTTAACACTCACTCCGCAAGAGACCCAGTACTTC. The genes are TRBV5-4 and TRBJ2-5, with D uncertain. The CDR3 totals 15 residues. The germline V and J ends were trimmed by 2 bases and 2 bases, with 13 bases remaining between them. Germline CDR1 and CDR2: SGHNT and YYREEE (reference sequence).

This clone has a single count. CDR3 sequence reads: CASSETMPGQVFYEQYF. The CDR3 DNA follows: TGTGCCAGCAGTGAGACAATGCCGGGACAGGTCTTCTACGAGCAGTACTTC. The rearrangement joins TRBV2 to TRBJ2-7, with TRBD1 identical over 8 bases. Germline assignment: CDR1 SNHLY and CDR2 FYNNEI. This CDR3 is built from 17 residues. The J segment lost 3 bases and the V segment lost 3 bases, leaving 13 bases of the junction unmatched.

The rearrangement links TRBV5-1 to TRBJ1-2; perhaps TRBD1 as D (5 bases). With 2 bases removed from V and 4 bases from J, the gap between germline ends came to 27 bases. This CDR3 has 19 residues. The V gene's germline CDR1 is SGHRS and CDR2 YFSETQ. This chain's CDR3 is CASSFQPGGPGPGSYGYTF. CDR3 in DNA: TGCGCCAGCAGCTTCCAACCCGGGGGACCCGGGCCCGGGAGCTATGGCTACACCTTC.

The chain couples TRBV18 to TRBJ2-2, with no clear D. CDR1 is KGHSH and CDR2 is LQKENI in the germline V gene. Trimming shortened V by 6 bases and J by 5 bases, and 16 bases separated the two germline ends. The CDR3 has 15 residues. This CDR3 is CASSPTKTGTGELFF. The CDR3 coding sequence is TGTGCCAGCTCGCCGACCAAAACCGGGACCGGGGAGCTGTTTTTT.

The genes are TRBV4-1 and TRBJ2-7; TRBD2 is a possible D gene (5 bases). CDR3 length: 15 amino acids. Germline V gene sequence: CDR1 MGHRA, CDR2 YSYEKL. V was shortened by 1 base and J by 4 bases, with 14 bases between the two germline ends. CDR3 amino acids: CASSQGGLEGYEQYF. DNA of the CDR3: TGCGCCAGCAGCCAAGGAGGGTTGGAAGGTTACGAGCAGTACTTC.

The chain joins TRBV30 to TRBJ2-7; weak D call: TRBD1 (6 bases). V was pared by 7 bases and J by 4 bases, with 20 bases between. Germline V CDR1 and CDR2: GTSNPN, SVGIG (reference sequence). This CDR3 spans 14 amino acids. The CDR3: CAFQPLGQPYEQYF. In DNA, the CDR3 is TGTGCCTTCCAACCGTTAGGACAGCCGTACGAGCAGTACTTC. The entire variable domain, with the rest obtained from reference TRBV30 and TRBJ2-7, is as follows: SQTIHQWPATLVQPVGSPLSLECTVEGTSNPNLYWYRQAAGRGLQLLFYSVGIGQISSEVPQNLSASRPQDRQFILSSKKLLLSDSGFYLCAFQPLGQPYEQYFGPGTRLTVT.

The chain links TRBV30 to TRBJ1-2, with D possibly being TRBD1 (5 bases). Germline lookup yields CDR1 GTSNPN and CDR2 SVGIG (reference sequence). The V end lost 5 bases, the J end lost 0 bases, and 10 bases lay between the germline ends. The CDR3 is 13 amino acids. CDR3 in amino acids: CAWEDSTNYGYTF. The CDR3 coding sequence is TGTGCCTGGGAAGACAGTACTAACTATGGCTACACCTTC.